These T cell receptor beta chains were read from a single sample in a study of CD8 T cells in ankylosing spondylitis. MiXCR, applied by TCRdb to the 5' RACE reads, yields one record per CDR3 protein. The sample holds 45,000 to 60,000 distinct CDR3 sequences, 6.5% to 9% seen once. The specimen was blood, either unsorted or a sorted T cell fraction (not recorded which). All receptors derive from a female donor with ankylosing spondylitis or in good health (not recorded which). The CDR3 runs from the conserved cysteine through the conserved F or W. The D gene is left open where the match is weak. The size entry is marked missing in some rows and otherwise reads once, few, many or a size class.

cdr3_aa cdr3_nt d_call clone_size j_call cdr3_length v_call
CASSTTTGGTDTQYF TGCGCCAGCAGCACGACCACAGGGGGTACAGATACGCAGTATTTT TRBD1 many TRBJ2-3 15 TRBV5-1
CSVEDDIDPEAFF TGCAGCGTGGAAGACGACATAGATCCTGAAGCTTTCTTT - many TRBJ1-1 13 TRBV29-1
CASSQDQGQGYNEQFF TGTGCCAGCAGCCAAGATCAAGGACAGGGGTACAATGAGCAGTTCTTC TRBD1 many TRBJ2-1 16 TRBV4-2
CASSLGGFTDKETQYF TGTGCCAGCAGCTTAGGCGGTTTCACAGATAAAGAGACCCAGTACTTC - - TRBJ2-5 16 TRBV11-2
CASSGRDRPPNYGYTF TGTGCCAGCAGCGGGAGGGACAGGCCTCCTAACTATGGCTACACCTTC TRBD1 many TRBJ1-2 16 TRBV5-4
CAISFDGTQYF TGTGCCATCAGTTTTGACGGGACCCAGTACTTC - many TRBJ2-5 11 TRBV10-3
CASSPRPGLAGGYTDTQYF TGTGCCAGCAGTCCCCGACCGGGACTAGCGGGGGGATACACAGATACGCAGTATTTT TRBD2 many TRBJ2-3 19 TRBV28
CASSHLRGGPVFGNEQFF TGTGCCAGCAGCCATTTGAGGGGGGGACCGGTTTTCGGGAATGAGCAGTTCTTC - many TRBJ2-1 18 TRBV3-1
CASSSGDRVGNEQFF TGCGCCAGCAGCTCGGGCGACAGGGTGGGGAATGAGCAGTTCTTC TRBD1 many TRBJ2-1 15 TRBV5-1
CASSSREVGTDTQYF TGCGCCAGCAGCTCGAGGGAAGTCGGCACAGATACGCAGTATTTT - many TRBJ2-3 15 TRBV5-1
CASSRLSPGLTDTQYF TGTGCCAGCAGCCGACTTTCCCCGGGACTCACAGATACGCAGTATTTT - many TRBJ2-3 16 TRBV3-1
CSVVVPNEVKGYTF TGCAGCGTCGTAGTTCCGAATGAGGTGAAAGGCTACACCTTC - many TRBJ1-2 14 TRBV29-1
CASSFLQGGAFF TGTGCCAGCAGTTTTCTCCAGGGCGGTGCTTTCTTT - many TRBJ1-1 12 TRBV12-3/TRBV12-4
CASSLDGPYGYTF TGTGCCAGCAGTTTGGACGGGCCTTATGGCTACACCTTC - many TRBJ1-2 13 TRBV12-3/TRBV12-4
CAGRGLSTDTQYF TGTGCCGGACGGGGGCTTAGCACAGATACGCAGTATTTT - many TRBJ2-3 13 TRBV2
CAIAAGGREDTQYF TGTGCCATCGCGGCGGGGGGCCGTGAAGATACGCAGTATTTT TRBD2 many TRBJ2-3 14 TRBV10-3
CSARDRLAGGGKNIQYF TGCAGTGCTAGAGATCGGTTAGCGGGGGGGGGCAAAAACATTCAGTACTTC TRBD2 many TRBJ2-4 17 TRBV20-1
CASSSQGALMNTEAFF TGTGCCAGCAGCTCGCAGGGGGCCCTCATGAACACTGAAGCTTTCTTT TRBD1 - TRBJ1-1 16 TRBV7-2
CASSLGQGYGGYTF TGCGCCAGCAGCTTGGGACAGGGGTATGGCGGCTACACCTTC TRBD1 many TRBJ1-2 14 TRBV5-1
CASRPGGVSETQYF TGTGCCAGCAGACCAGGGGGGGTTTCGGAGACCCAGTACTTC - - TRBJ2-5 14 TRBV12-3/TRBV12-4
CASTYTLAGGHNEQFF TGCGCCAGCACCTATACCCTAGCGGGGGGGCACAATGAGCAGTTCTTC TRBD2 many TRBJ2-1 16 TRBV5-1
CASSLEERAYGYTF TGCGCCAGCAGCTTGGAGGAGAGGGCTTATGGCTACACCTTC - many TRBJ1-2 14 TRBV5-1
CASSFGTRPGETQYF TGTGCCAGCAGCTTCGGGACTCGCCCGGGGGAGACCCAGTACTTC - - TRBJ2-5 15 TRBV7-2
CASSDPGLAGATDTQYF TGCGCCAGCAGCGATCCGGGACTAGCGGGGGCCACAGATACGCAGTATTTT TRBD2 many TRBJ2-3 17 TRBV5-1
CASSSREGAGELFF TGTGCCAGCAGCTCTCGTGAGGGGGCCGGGGAGCTGTTTTTT - few TRBJ2-2 14 TRBV9
CASTYFRLGIRSSYNSPLHF TGTGCCAGCACCTACTTTCGACTGGGGATCCGTAGCTCCTATAATTCACCCCTCCACTTT - many TRBJ1-6 20 TRBV5-6
CASSQDWTSGDPGTGELFF TGTGCCAGCAGCCAAGATTGGACTAGCGGGGACCCGGGGACCGGGGAGCTGTTTTTT TRBD2 many TRBJ2-2 19 TRBV3-1
CASSLVGESSPLHF TGTGCCAGCAGCTTGGTGGGGGAATCTTCACCCCTCCACTTT - many TRBJ1-6 14 TRBV5-5
CASSISGVTEAFF TGTGCCAGCAGTATCTCAGGGGTCACTGAAGCTTTCTTT - many TRBJ1-1 13 TRBV6-1
CASSLGQIYTDTQYF TGTGCCAGCAGCCTGGGACAGATTTACACAGATACGCAGTATTTT TRBD1 - TRBJ2-3 15 TRBV7-9
CASSRRGVWIGFNSPLHF TGCGCCAGCAGCCGCCGAGGGGTCTGGATAGGCTTTAATTCACCCCTCCACTTT - many TRBJ1-6 18 TRBV5-1
CSVRDTGTGTYEQYF TGCAGTGTTAGAGACACCGGGACAGGGACCTACGAGCAGTACTTC TRBD1 many TRBJ2-7 15 TRBV20-1
CASSAYRSNYGYTF TGTGCCAGCAGCGCGTATAGGTCCAACTATGGCTACACCTTC - many TRBJ1-2 14 TRBV9
CASSLSDGQGMLAGELFF TGTGCCAGCAGCTTATCCGACGGACAGGGGATGTTAGCCGGGGAGCTGTTTTTT TRBD1 many TRBJ2-2 18 TRBV7-3
CASSPFVQGDIQYF TGCGCCAGCAGCCCTTTCGTGCAGGGTGACATTCAGTACTTC - many TRBJ2-4 14 TRBV5-1
CASSSTGRGAQKDTEAFF TGTGCCAGCAGTTCTACAGGGCGAGGGGCCCAAAAGGACACTGAAGCTTTCTTT - - TRBJ1-1 18 TRBV6-5
CASSQVGASSGANVLTF TGTGCCAGCAGCCAAGTAGGGGCTAGCTCTGGGGCCAACGTCCTGACTTTC - many TRBJ2-6 17 TRBV4-2
CSASNLAGGPGSYEQYF TGCAGTGCTAGTAACCTAGCGGGGGGTCCAGGCTCCTACGAGCAGTACTTC TRBD2 many TRBJ2-7 17 TRBV20-1
CASRQPGRTYSGANVLTF TGTGCCAGCAGACAACCGGGACGGACATACTCTGGGGCCAACGTCCTGACTTTC - many TRBJ2-6 18 TRBV5-7
CASSHTRQAQTQYF TGTGCCAGCAGCCACACACGACAGGCCCAGACCCAGTACTTC - many TRBJ2-5 14 TRBV3-1